This TCR beta chain was profiled in a study of shared clonotypes between healthy human individuals. Using immunoSEQ multiplex PCR, the repertoire was profiled, and TCRdb retains in-frame clones only, with some absent. The sample carries 760,000 or so clones, 90% to 98% recorded once. CD45RO-negative cells were positively selected for CCR7, leaving out terminally differentiated effector memory CD45RA+ cells. V lost 5 bases, J lost 7 bases, and 11 bases stayed unmatched. The CDR3 extends over 15 amino acids. The germline V gene encodes CDR1 SEHNR and CDR2 FQNEAQ (reference sequence). Material: naive CD8+ T cells sorted from blood. This clonotype was sampled from a man aged 25-45 years in good health. J is TRBJ2-3 and V is TRBV7-9; 8 bases fit TRBD2. The CDR3 DNA reads TGTGCCAGCAGCGCCGAGCGGGAGTGGGGGAATACGCAGTATTTT. It encodes CASSAEREWGNTQYF.